This is a list of T cell receptor beta chains from one sample in a study of shared clonotypes between healthy human individuals. Here immunoSEQ multiplex PCR was the method, and the copy in TCRdb shows in-frame clones only, minus some. This sample has fewer than 1.4 million clones, with 70% to 80% found just once. What was sequenced was memory CD4+ T cells from PBMCs. These receptors were collected from a man between 18 and 35 years old in good health. Some clones in this sample may be carry-over from other donors' samples. Both conserved end residues are part of each CDR3. The D gene is left open where the match is weak. Some rows mark clone size as missing; the rest say once, few, many or name a class of expanded clone.

D: TRBD1
J: TRBJ2-7
size: -
V: TRBV5-1
DNA: TGCGCCAGCAGCCGGACAGGGGATGGTGAGCAGTACTTC
CDR3: CASSRTGDGEQYF

D: TRBD2
J: TRBJ2-3
size: -
V: TRBV5-1
DNA: TGCGCCAGCAGCTTGGCCCCAGCGGGAGGGTCAGATACGCAGTATTTT
CDR3: CASSLAPAGGSDTQYF

D: TRBD2
J: TRBJ2-5
size: -
V: TRBV19
DNA: TGTGCCAGTAACGAGGCTAGCGGGAGGGTCAGGACCCAGTACTTC
CDR3: CASNEASGRVRTQYF

D: -
J: TRBJ1-2
size: few
V: TRBV29-1
DNA: TGCAGCGTTGAAGCCGGTCGCAGGGGCTATGGCTACACCTTC
CDR3: CSVEAGRRGYGYTF

D: -
J: TRBJ1-5
size: -
V: TRBV7-5
DNA: TGTGTCAGAAGCTTATCTCAGCCCCAGCATTTT
CDR3: CVRSLSQPQHF

D: -
J: TRBJ2-7
size: -
V: TRBV7-8
DNA: TGTGCCAGCAGCTTACTTGTTAGGGCCTCCTACGAGCAGTACTTC
CDR3: CASSLLVRASYEQYF

D: -
J: TRBJ2-7
size: -
V: TRBV6-5
DNA: TGTGCCAGCAGTTACCGGGGGTTCGGGTACGAGCAGTACTTC
CDR3: CASSYRGFGYEQYF

D: -
J: TRBJ1-1
size: -
V: TRBV5-5
DNA: TGTGCCAGCAGCTTTCTGGAGGGGATCACTGAAGCTTTCTTT
CDR3: CASSFLEGITEAFF

D: TRBD2
J: TRBJ2-1
size: -
V: TRBV28
DNA: TGTGCCAGCAGTTCACTAGCGGGTAGCTCCTACAATGAGCAGTTCTTC
CDR3: CASSSLAGSSYNEQFF

D: -
J: TRBJ1-1
size: -
V: TRBV6-5
DNA: TGTGCCAGCAGCCAGGCAGGTTTTTACACTGAAGCTTTCTTT
CDR3: CASSQAGFYTEAFF

D: -
J: TRBJ1-3
size: -
V: TRBV30
DNA: TGTGCCTGGAGTGGCCAGTACTCTGGAAACACCATATATTTT
CDR3: CAWSGQYSGNTIYF

D: -
J: TRBJ2-7
size: -
V: TRBV5-6
DNA: TGTGCCAGCAGCTTGGGAAACTACCGGGGCGAGCAGTACTTC
CDR3: CASSLGNYRGEQYF

D: -
J: TRBJ2-7
size: -
V: TRBV5-1
DNA: TGCGCCAGCAGCTTGGAAGGGGCCCCCTACGAGCAGTACTTC
CDR3: CASSLEGAPYEQYF

D: -
J: TRBJ1-1
size: -
V: TRBV5-1
DNA: TGCGCCAGCACCGGGCCCGGGACTGCAACCAAAACGGGAGCTGAAGCTTTCTTT
CDR3: CASTGPGTATKTGAEAFF

D: TRBD1
J: TRBJ2-6
size: -
V: TRBV5-1
DNA: TGCGCCAGCAGTCCAGGGGGCACTGGGGCCAACGTCCTGACTTTC
CDR3: CASSPGGTGANVLTF

D: TRBD2
J: TRBJ2-2
size: -
V: TRBV7-9
DNA: TGTGCCAGCAGGTCCGGGACTAGCGGGAGTAGTCGGTCCGGGGAGCTGTTTTTT
CDR3: CASRSGTSGSSRSGELFF

D: TRBD1
J: TRBJ2-7
size: -
V: TRBV4-1
DNA: TGCGCCAGCAGCCAAGCTCAGGGGTGGACAGGGGGGTCCTACGAGCAGTACTTC
CDR3: CASSQAQGWTGGSYEQYF

D: -
J: TRBJ1-2
size: -
V: TRBV2
DNA: TGTGCCAGCAACCTCGGGGGCCCCTATGGCTACACCTTC
CDR3: CASNLGGPYGYTF

D: -
J: TRBJ1-4
size: -
V: TRBV6-1
DNA: TGTGCCAGCACCCAAGAAAGCATGAAATGGGAAAAACTGTTTTTT
CDR3: CASTQESMKWEKLFF

D: -
J: TRBJ2-3
size: -
V: TRBV7-2
DNA: TGTGCCAGCGGACGCACAGATACGCAGTATTTT
CDR3: CASGRTDTQYF

D: -
J: TRBJ1-1
size: once
V: TRBV28
DNA: TGTGCCAGCCTCGGGGGGGGTCAAACTGAAGCTTTCTTT
CDR3: CASLGGGQTEAFF

D: -
J: TRBJ1-1
size: -
V: TRBV5-1
DNA: TGCGCCAGCAGCTTGACTGGGATACTAAACACTGAAGCTTTCTTT
CDR3: CASSLTGILNTEAFF

D: -
J: TRBJ2-6
size: -
V: TRBV15
DNA: TGTGCCACCAGCAGAGTATGGCTCTCTGGGGCCAACGTCCTGACTTTC
CDR3: CATSRVWLSGANVLTF

D: TRBD2
J: TRBJ2-7
size: -
V: TRBV28
DNA: TGTGCCAGCAGTTCCCCGACTAGCGGGACCCTCTACGAGCAGTACTTC
CDR3: CASSSPTSGTLYEQYF

D: -
J: TRBJ2-1
size: -
V: TRBV9
DNA: TGTGCCAGCAGCGTAGATTCGACCCTGGGAGAGCAGTTCTTC
CDR3: CASSVDSTLGEQFF

D: TRBD2
J: TRBJ2-1
size: once
V: TRBV28
DNA: TGTGCCAGCAGTTCCGTACTAGCGGGAGGGCCTCTCAATGAGCAGTTCTTC
CDR3: CASSSVLAGGPLNEQFF

D: TRBD1
J: TRBJ1-1
size: -
V: TRBV7-2
DNA: TGTGCCAGCAGCTTACGAGCAGGGACAGAGGCTGAAGCTTTCTTT
CDR3: CASSLRAGTEAEAFF

D: -
J: TRBJ1-1
size: -
V: TRBV9
DNA: TGTGCCAGCAGCGTCCGACCGTATGGCGGCACTGAAGCTTTCTTT
CDR3: CASSVRPYGGTEAFF

D: -
J: TRBJ2-3
size: once
V: TRBV4-2
DNA: TGTGCCAGCAGCCAAGAGCGAGATACGCAGTATTTT
CDR3: CASSQERDTQYF

D: -
J: TRBJ1-5
size: -
V: TRBV7-7
DNA: TGTGCCAGCAACTCCGTGGGGGCGCAGGGCAATCAGCCCCAGCATTTT
CDR3: CASNSVGAQGNQPQHF

D: -
J: TRBJ1-6
size: -
V: TRBV6-7
DNA: TGTGCCAGCAGTTACTCGTACCCGGAGGGTGGAGGCAATTCACCCCTCCACTTT
CDR3: CASSYSYPEGGGNSPLHF

D: TRBD2
J: TRBJ2-7
size: few
V: TRBV10-3
DNA: TGTGCCATCAGGAGGACTAGCGGGCGCTCCTACGAGCAGTACTTC
CDR3: CAIRRTSGRSYEQYF

D: TRBD2
J: TRBJ2-3
size: few
V: TRBV11-2
DNA: TGTGCCAGCAGCCCCCGGGGAGGGAGCACAGATACGCAGTATTTT
CDR3: CASSPRGGSTDTQYF

D: TRBD2
J: TRBJ2-7
size: -
V: TRBV5-1
DNA: TGCGCCAGCAGCTTCGGGGAGGGGACCTACGAGCAGTACTTC
CDR3: CASSFGEGTYEQYF

D: -
J: TRBJ1-4
size: -
V: TRBV7-9
DNA: TGTGCCAGCAGCCAGACCGGGGAAAAACTGTTTTTT
CDR3: CASSQTGEKLFF

D: -
J: TRBJ2-1
size: -
V: TRBV15
DNA: TGTGCCACCAGCAGAGTGAGAAATGAGCAGTTCTTC
CDR3: CATSRVRNEQFF

D: -
J: TRBJ1-1
size: -
V: TRBV19
DNA: TGTGCCAGTAGTATAAGTGGCGGCTACACTGAAGCTTTCTTT
CDR3: CASSISGGYTEAFF

D: TRBD2
J: TRBJ2-1
size: -
V: TRBV5-1
DNA: TGCGCCAGCAGCTGGGGACTAGCGGGTTACAATGAGCAGTTCTTC
CDR3: CASSWGLAGYNEQFF

D: -
J: TRBJ1-5
size: -
V: TRBV7-2
DNA: TGTGCCAGCAGCTTAAGACAGAATCAGCCCCAGCATTTT
CDR3: CASSLRQNQPQHF

D: -
J: TRBJ2-3
size: -
V: TRBV7-2
DNA: TGTGCCAGCAGTTTAGAGTACGCAGATACGCAGTATTTT
CDR3: CASSLEYADTQYF

D: -
J: TRBJ1-1
size: many
V: TRBV2
DNA: TGTGCCAGCAGTGAATGGCAGGGGAGGGTCACTGAAGCTTTCTTT
CDR3: CASSEWQGRVTEAFF

D: -
J: TRBJ1-2
size: many
V: TRBV18
DNA: TGTGCCAGCTCACCATGGGCAGGGGATGGCTACACCTTC
CDR3: CASSPWAGDGYTF

D: -
J: TRBJ2-5
size: -
V: TRBV6-6
DNA: TGTGCCAGCAGTTACTCGTCCCTCGCGGGGGAGACCCAGTACTTC
CDR3: CASSYSSLAGETQYF

D: -
J: TRBJ1-4
size: -
V: TRBV7-9
DNA: TGTGCCAGCAGCTTAGGTCCTAAACTGTTTTTT
CDR3: CASSLGPKLFF

D: -
J: TRBJ1-3
size: -
V: TRBV18
DNA: TGTGCCAGCTCACTCACCTCAGCGGACACCATATATTTT
CDR3: CASSLTSADTIYF

D: -
J: TRBJ1-5
size: -
V: TRBV19
DNA: TGTGCCAGTAGTATGGGGGAAGGACAGCCCCAGCATTTT
CDR3: CASSMGEGQPQHF

D: -
J: TRBJ2-1
size: -
V: TRBV19
DNA: TGTGCCAGTAGTATAGTGGCGGCCTCCTCCTACAATGAGCAGTTCTTC
CDR3: CASSIVAASSYNEQFF

D: -
J: TRBJ2-7
size: -
V: TRBV7-2
DNA: TGTGCCAGCAGAAACCCGGGGAGAATGAAGTACTTC
CDR3: CASRNPGRMKYF

D: -
J: TRBJ1-1
size: -
V: TRBV7-2
DNA: TGTGCCAGCAGCTTACTCCCGGGGACTGAAGCTTTCTTT
CDR3: CASSLLPGTEAFF